Reported below is one T cell receptor beta chain. The antigen is undetermined. These data belong to a study of beta chain features in type 1 diabetes. Study context: There were approximately 100 million sorted cells examined across all samples.

The isolated RNA, all of it, was reverse transcribed, so expressed TCRB transcripts were what got sequenced. Profiling relied on immunoSEQ multiplex PCR, and the TCRdb table lists in-frame clones only, not all of them. The sample has hundreds of thousands of clones, about 14% seen once. The CDR3 has 14 residues. Germline V gene sequence: CDR1 SNHLY, CDR2 FYNNEI. Findings and limits, study-wide: Using cDNA template may skew counts toward highly expressing activated cells. Across all four CD4+ subsets, people with type 1 diabetes showed modestly shorter TCRB CDR3s. Still unanswered here is whether HLA type influences TCRB rearrangement.

The clonotype comes from a man aged 25 to 40 in good health. Sequenced: naive CD4+ T cells from blood. The chain employs TRBV2 and TRBJ2-3; 12 bases agree with TRBD2. The CDR3 reads CAQRLAGGTDTQYF. In DNA form, the CDR3 reads TGTGCTCAGCGACTAGCGGGAGGCACAGATACGCAGTATTTT.